The 25 T cell receptor beta chains presented below share a single source sample, sequenced in a study of blood T cell repertoires in COVID-19. The data were produced by immunoSEQ multiplex PCR, yet TCRdb's version contains in-frame clones alone and is incomplete. The sample lists about 27,000 clones; under 85% were seen once. The sample was peripheral blood. These receptors were obtained from an elderly woman with acute or convalescent COVID-19.

The J gene is TRBJ2-5, the V gene TRBV6-5; TRBD1 agrees at 9 bases. This CDR3 has 15 amino acids. Germline CDR1 reads MNHEY; CDR2 reads SVGAGI. After removal of 7 bases from V and 1 base from J, the junction contained 7 bases not matched to a gene. The CDR3 bases are TGTGCCAGCACCAACAGGGGGCACCCCCAAGAGACCCAGTACTTC. Translation: CASTNRGHPQETQYF.

This chain links TRBV6-5 with TRBJ2-5; 8 bases align to TRBD2. V lost 0 bases to trimming and J lost 2 bases; unmatched junction nucleotides: 5. CDR3 size: 16 residues. From germline, CDR1 is MNHEY and CDR2 SVGAGI. As DNA, the CDR3 is TGTGCCAGCAGTTACTCGCCGTTAGCGGGGCAAGAGACCCAGTACTTC. Protein: CASSYSPLAGQETQYF.

The chain couples TRBV6-6 to TRBJ2-1; perhaps TRBD2 as D (5 bases). Trimming left V 6 bases short and J 1 base short, with 7 bases between. The CDR3 has 13 amino acids. Germline V gene sequence: CDR1 MNHNY, CDR2 SVGAGI (reference sequence). CDR3 in amino acids: CASSGVSYNEQFF. Here the CDR3 DNA reads TGTGCCAGCAGCGGGGTTTCCTACAATGAGCAGTTCTTC.

The rearrangement links TRBV5-1 to TRBJ2-6, with D perhaps matching TRBD2 (5 bases). This CDR3 has 14 amino acids. V lost 4 bases and J lost 3, with 8 bases in between. Germline V gene lookup returns CDR1 SGHRS and CDR2 YFSETQ. Written as DNA, the CDR3 is TGCGCCAGCAGCCCAGGAGGTGGGGCCAACGTCCTGACTTTC. It specifies CASSPGGGANVLTF.

J is TRBJ1-5 and V is TRBV12-3 or TRBV12-4; no reliable D call. The germline V and J ends were trimmed by 3 bases and 4 bases, with 7 bases remaining between them. The CDR3 is 13 amino acids. The CDR3 sequence is CASSFEVNQPQHF. CDR3 sequence (DNA): TGTGCCAGCAGTTTTGAGGTTAATCAGCCCCAGCATTTT.

The chain combines TRBV13 with TRBJ1-2; the match to TRBD1 covers 7 bases. Germline values: CDR1 PRHDT, CDR2 FYEKMQ (reference sequence). V lost 4 bases and J lost 4; bases outside the gene matches: 9. The CDR3 runs 15 residues. The CDR3 DNA reads TGTGCCAGCAGCTCCGAACGGACAGGTGTCTATGGCTACACCTTC. Encoded protein: CASSSERTGVYGYTF.

The chain couples TRBV27 to TRBJ2-2, with D possibly TRBD1 on 5 matching bases. This CDR3 comprises 15 residues. The V gene's germline CDR1 is MNHEY and CDR2 SMNVEV (reference sequence). V was pared by 5 bases and J by 2 bases, with 12 bases between. This CDR3 is CASSKAGINTGELFF. Written as DNA, the CDR3 is TGTGCCAGCAGTAAGGCAGGGATCAACACCGGGGAGCTGTTTTTT.

By sample share, this clone is medium-sized. The chain combines TRBV9 with TRBJ2-7; TRBD2 matches 7 bases. V shed 3 bases, J shed 4 bases, and the junction held 10 bases outside the gene matches. Germline V lookup: CDR1 SGDLS, CDR2 YYNGEE. The CDR3 is 15 amino acids. CDR3 in DNA: TGTGCCAGCAGCGGAGAGGAGCGGGGCGGGTACGAGCAGTACTTC. It yields the protein CASSGEERGGYEQYF.

This chain joins TRBV9 and TRBJ2-1; 9 nucleotides agree with TRBD2. Germline CDR1 SGDLS, CDR2 YYNGEE. The CDR3 has 16 residues. Trimming at V came to 4 bases and at J to 5 bases, leaving 10 bases not matched to a gene. The DNA of the CDR3 is TGTGCCAGCAGCTCCTTGACTAGCGGAGTTAACAATGAGCAGTTCTTC. It yields the protein CASSSLTSGVNNEQFF.

The CDR3 DNA is TGTGCCAGCAGCGCAAAACAGATCACCGGGGAGCTGTTTTTT. This gives the protein CASSAKQITGELFF. The chain links TRBV9 to TRBJ2-2; D unresolved. In germline, CDR1 is SGDLS, CDR2 YYNGEE. The CDR3 consists of 14 residues. V was clipped by 3 bases and J by 4 bases, with 10 bases between them.

The chain couples TRBV5-6 to TRBJ2-3, with D tentatively TRBD1 (5 bases). The CDR3 is made up of 16 amino acids. CDR1 is SGHDT and CDR2 is YYEEEE in the germline V gene. V gave up 0 bases and J gave up 1 base, with 12 bases separating them. CDR3 region: CASSLGQGMGTDTQYF. The DNA for the CDR3 is TGTGCCAGCAGCTTGGGGCAGGGCATGGGCACAGATACGCAGTATTTT.

The chain carries TRBV19 and TRBJ2-5; D is ambiguous. The CDR3 sequence is 13 residues long. Trimming left V 4 bases short and J 2 bases short, with 8 bases between. From germline, CDR1 is LNHDA and CDR2 SQIVND (reference sequence). The CDR3 region is CASSTVNQETQYF. The CDR3 DNA is TGTGCCAGTAGTACGGTAAATCAAGAGACCCAGTACTTC.

This chain joins TRBV19 and TRBJ1-4; possible D gene TRBD1, 6 bases. The V and J ends lost 3 bases and 2 bases respectively, with 13 bases between them. The CDR3 loop spans 16 amino acids. Germline CDR1 is LNHDA and CDR2 is SQIVND (reference sequence). For the CDR3, the DNA is TGTGCCAGTAGTATCTGGACAGTACCTACTAATGAAAAACTGTTTTTT. Translation: CASSIWTVPTNEKLFF.

The rearrangement uses TRBV7-6 and TRBJ2-7; 7 bases are shared with TRBD1. Germline trimming cut 0 bases from V and 3 bases from J; bases unmatched to any gene: 2. Germline CDR1 SGHVS, CDR2 FNYEAQ. The CDR3 covers 14 residues. The CDR3 region is CASSLAGGSYEQYF. CDR3 sequence (DNA): TGTGCCAGCAGCTTAGCAGGGGGCAGCTACGAGCAGTACTTC.

The chain is built from TRBV18 and TRBJ1-2; no clear D. The CDR3 totals 13 residues. With 3 bases removed from V and 2 bases from J, the gap between germline ends came to 7 bases. Germline CDR1 KGHSH, CDR2 LQKENI. The DNA of the CDR3 is TGTGCCAGCTCACCTACGGGGAACTATGGCTACACCTTC. Its protein product is CASSPTGNYGYTF.

The V gene is TRBV3-1 (or the pseudogene TRBV3-2), the J gene TRBJ1-3; D may be TRBD1 (5 bases). V lost 4 bases and J lost 3, with 16 bases in between. The CDR3 has 16 amino acids. Germline CDR1 is LGHDT and CDR2 is YNNKEL (reference sequence). The CDR3 nucleotides are TGTGCCAGCAGCCCTCCTCTTGGGGGAGGTGGAAACACCATATATTTT. It yields the protein CASSPPLGGGGNTIYF.

V is TRBV6-1 and J is TRBJ1-2; D gene unclear. V was shortened by 0 bases and J by 4 bases, with 9 bases between the two germline ends. Germline CDR1 reads MNHNS; CDR2 reads SASEGT. The CDR3 totals 14 residues. CDR3 DNA sequence: TGTGCCAGCAGTGAAGCGAGCGCCGCCTATGGCTACACCTTC. Residues: CASSEASAAYGYTF.

This rearrangement joins TRBV28 to TRBJ1-1; a possible D gene is TRBD1 (6 bases). Trimming shortened V by 4 bases and J by 4 bases, and 13 bases separated the two germline ends. Germline CDR1 reads MDHEN; CDR2 reads SYDVKM. The CDR3 is 14 residues long. The CDR3 is CASSSPDSFTEAFF. In DNA, the CDR3 is TGTGCCAGCAGTTCACCGGACAGCTTCACTGAAGCTTTCTTT.

This sequence joins TRBV19 and TRBJ2-1; D is possibly TRBD2 (5 bases). The germline V and J ends were trimmed by 1 base and 2 bases, with 9 bases remaining between them. The CDR3 totals 15 residues. CDR1 and CDR2 from the germline V gene are LNHDA and SQIVND (reference sequence). In DNA form, the CDR3 reads TGTGCCAGTAGTATAGGTCCTAGCCCCTACAATGAGCAGTTCTTC. Translating it yields CASSIGPSPYNEQFF.

V gene TRBV5-1 combines with J gene TRBJ2-5; 9 bases map to TRBD2. The V and J ends lost 4 bases and 6 bases, in that order; junction bases with no gene match: 13. Germline values: CDR1 SGHRS, CDR2 YFSETQ. The CDR3 has 16 residues. This chain's CDR3 is CASSDLGGGGGKTQYF. In DNA, the CDR3 is TGCGCCAGCAGCGACCTAGGAGGCGGGGGGGGAAAGACCCAGTACTTC.

This rearrangement joins TRBV23-1 to TRBJ1-3, with D hard to call. TRBV23-1 is an ORF; its function is uncertain. V shed 3 bases and J shed 0 bases, with 18 bases lying between them. This CDR3 has 18 residues. CDR3 region: CASSHLSGRTHSGNTIYF. CDR3 sequence (DNA): TGCGCCAGCAGTCACCTCTCAGGACGGACTCACTCTGGAAACACCATATATTTT.

This clone has just a few counts. The chain recombines TRBV7-3 with TRBJ2-2, with a tentative D call TRBD1 (5 bases). Deletions cut 4 bases from V and 5 bases from J, with 11 bases between. The CDR3 consists of 14 residues. Germline V lookup: CDR1 SGHTA, CDR2 FQGTGA. The CDR3 spells CASSYFQGTGELFF. The DNA for the CDR3 is TGTGCCAGCAGCTACTTCCAGGGAACCGGGGAGCTGTTTTTT.

The chain has TRBV28 and TRBJ1-5; 7 positions agree with TRBD1. Germline V CDR1 and CDR2: MDHEN, SYDVKM. The CDR3 spans 13 residues. V was pared by 5 bases and J by 4 bases, with 2 bases of the junction left unmatched. The CDR3 region is CASSLQGNQPQHF. In nucleotides, the CDR3 is TGTGCCAGCAGTCTACAGGGGAATCAGCCCCAGCATTTT. The full variable domain, in which reference TRBV28 and TRBJ1-5 provide the parts outside the CDR3, is DVKVTQSSRYLVKRTGEKVFLECVQDMDHENMFWYRQDPGLGLRLIYFSYDVKMKEKGDIPEGYSVSREKKERFSLILESASTNQTSMYLCASSLQGNQPQHFGDGTRLSIL.

This clone has just a few counts. V and J are TRBV28 and TRBJ2-5; D possibly corresponds to TRBD2 (5 bases). Germline V CDR1 and CDR2: MDHEN, SYDVKM. The germline V and J ends were trimmed by 3 bases and 1 base, with 9 bases remaining between them. CDR3 length: 14 amino acids. The CDR3 nucleotides read TGTGCCAGCAGTTTGTTGGGGAGCCAAGAGACCCAGTACTTC. Protein sequence: CASSLLGSQETQYF.

The sample holds a few counts of this clone. The genes are TRBV4-1 and TRBJ2-3; TRBD2 aligns across 10 bases. The CDR3 contains 16 residues. V gave up 4 bases and J gave up 5 bases; unmatched junction bases: 9. The germline CDR1 and CDR2 sequences are MGHRA and YSYEKL. The CDR3 DNA is TGCGCCAGCAGCCCAGAAGCGGGGGGGCCGGGAGATACGCAGTATTTT. This encodes CASSPEAGGPGDTQYF.